This T cell receptor beta chain was recorded in a study of T cell responses to AZD1222 COVID-19 vaccine. Findings and limits, study-wide: A rise in Spike-specific TCR breadth and depth followed two AZD1222 doses. Donors were largely white British and mainly female; clonal diversity was possibly underestimated. With dominance at 160-218 and 743-854, vaccine-associated CD4 TCRs spanned spike.

In the case of this clone: What it recognizes is unknown.

Pooled in the analysis were second doses at about 4 or about 12 weeks. Some clones are missing from TCRdb's copy, which holds only in-frame ones; the method was immunoSEQ multiplex PCR. This table holds about 86,000 clones, more than 70% found once. The source material was peripheral blood, sampled 28 days after the second AZD1222 dose. The source is an adult who received the AZD1222 COVID-19 vaccine.

The CDR3 protein is CASSRTGGRDEQFF. DNA of the CDR3: TGTGCCAGCAGTCGTACAGGGGGCCGGGATGAGCAGTTCTTC. The V gene is TRBV6-2 or TRBV6-3, the J gene TRBJ2-1; 9 bases fit TRBD1. The CDR3 loop spans 14 amino acids. The germline gives CDR1 MNHEY, CDR2 SVGEGT. V gave up 5 bases and J gave up 8 bases; unmatched junction bases: 7.